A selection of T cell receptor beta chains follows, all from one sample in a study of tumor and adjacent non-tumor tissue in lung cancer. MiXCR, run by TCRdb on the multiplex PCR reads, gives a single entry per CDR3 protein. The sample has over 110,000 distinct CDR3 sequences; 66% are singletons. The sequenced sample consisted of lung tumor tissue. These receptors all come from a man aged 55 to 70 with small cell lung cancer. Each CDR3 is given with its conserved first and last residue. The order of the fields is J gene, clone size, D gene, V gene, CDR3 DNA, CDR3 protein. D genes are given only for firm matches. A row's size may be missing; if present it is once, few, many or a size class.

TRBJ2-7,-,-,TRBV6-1,TGTGCCAGCAATGAGAATGGCTACGAGCAGTACTTC,CASNENGYEQYF
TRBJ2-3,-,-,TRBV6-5,TGTGCGAGCAGTTTCGGGGGCACAGATACGCGGTATTTT,CASSFGGTDTRYF
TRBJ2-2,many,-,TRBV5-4,TGTGCCAGCAGCCAGAACTGGAACACCGGGGAGCTGTTTTTT,CASSQNWNTGELFF
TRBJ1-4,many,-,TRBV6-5,TGTGCCAGCAGTTACTCGTCTAGTGAAAAACTGTTTTTT,CASSYSSSEKLFF
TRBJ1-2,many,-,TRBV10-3,TGTGCCATCAGTTGGGGGCTTAACTATGGCTACACCTTC,CAISWGLNYGYTF
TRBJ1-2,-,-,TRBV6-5,TGTGCCAGCAGCGTTAGTGAGTGGTCCTTCTATGGCTACGCCTTC,CASSVSEWSFYGYAF
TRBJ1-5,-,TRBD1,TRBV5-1,TGCGCCAGCAGCTGGGGGACAGGGGAGACCCAGCATTTT,CASSWGTGETQHF
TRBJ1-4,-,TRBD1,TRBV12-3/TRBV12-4,TGTGCCAGCACCTCGACAGGGCGGAATGAAAAACTGTTTTTT,CASTSTGRNEKLFF
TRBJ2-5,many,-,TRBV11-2,TGTGCCAGCAGCTTCGTTGGGGAGACCCAGTACTTC,CASSFVGETQYF
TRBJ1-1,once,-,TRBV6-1,TGTGCCAGCATTGAAGGGTTGGCGGGGGGGGGCACTGAAGCTTTCTTT,CASIEGLAGGGTEAFF
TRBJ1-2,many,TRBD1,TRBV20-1,TGCAGTGCTAGTCTGGGGGAGGGGGCGCTTGGTGATGGCTACACCTTC,CSASLGEGALGDGYTF
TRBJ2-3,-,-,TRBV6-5,TGTGCCAGCAGTTACGGTATTAGCGACAGCACAGATATGCAGTATTTT,CASSYGISDSTDMQYF
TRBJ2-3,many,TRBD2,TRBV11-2,TGTGCCAGCAGCTTGATGTTAGCGGGAGGTTCCGCAGATACGCAGTATTTT,CASSLMLAGGSADTQYF
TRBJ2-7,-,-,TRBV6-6,TGTGCCAGCAGTCCCCGGACTAACGGATTCTACGAGCAGTACTTC,CASSPRTNGFYEQYF
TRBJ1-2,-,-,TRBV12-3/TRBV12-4,TGTGCCAGCAGATTCCCCGGTGGGAACTATGGCTACACCTTC,CASRFPGGNYGYTF
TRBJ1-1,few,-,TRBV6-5,TGTGCCAGCAGTTACGTTGACCGTGAGGGTAGGACTGAAGCTTTCTTT,CASSYVDREGRTEAFF
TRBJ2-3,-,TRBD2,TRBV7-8,TGTGCCACAGGGCGGCCTAGCGGGTACCTCACAGATACGCAGTATTTT,CATGRPSGYLTDTQYF
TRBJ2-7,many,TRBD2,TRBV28,TGTGCCAGCAGTTCCCCGGGACTAGCGGCCCCCTACGAGCAGTACTTC,CASSSPGLAAPYEQYF
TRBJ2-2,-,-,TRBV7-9,TGTGCCAGCTGGGGGAGCAGGACGAATACCGGGGAGCTGTTTTTT,CASWGSRTNTGELFF
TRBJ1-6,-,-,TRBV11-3,TGTGCCAGCAGCCAACGTCAATGGGGCATCCGCCACTTT,CASSQRQWGIRHF
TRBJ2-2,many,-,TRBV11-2,TGTGCCAGCAGCCCCCGACAGGCGAACACCGGGGAGCTGTTTTTT,CASSPRQANTGELFF
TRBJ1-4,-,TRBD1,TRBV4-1,TGCGCCAGTAGCGACCCGGACAGGGAAAATGAAAAACTGTTTTTT,CASSDPDRENEKLFF
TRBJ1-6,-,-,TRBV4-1,TGCGCCAGCAGCCTTAACATACATGGGAATTCACCCCTCCACTTT,CASSLNIHGNSPLHF
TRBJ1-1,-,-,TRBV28,TGTGCCAGCAGTCCGTTACGGCAGGGATTTAACGCTGAAGCTTTCTTT,CASSPLRQGFNAEAFF
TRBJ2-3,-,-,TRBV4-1,TGCGCCAGCAGCCAAGAGGCCACAGATACGCAGTTTTTT,CASSQEATDTQFF
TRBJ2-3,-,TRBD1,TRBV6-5,TGTATCAGCAGTAAACGGACAGGGACAGATACGCAGTATTTT,CISSKRTGTDTQYF
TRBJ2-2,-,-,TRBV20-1,TGCAGTGCTGCAGGCTTGAACATCGGGGAGCTGTTTTTT,CSAAGLNIGELFF
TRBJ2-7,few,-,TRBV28,TGTGCCAGCAGTTTATCCGGGTACGAGCAGTACTTC,CASSLSGYEQYF
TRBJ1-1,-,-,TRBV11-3,TGTGCCAGCAGCTTAGAACGGGAGATTGAAGCTTTCTTT,CASSLEREIEAFF
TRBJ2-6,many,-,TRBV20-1,TGCAGTGCTAGAGAAGCTGGGGCCAACGTCCTGACTTTC,CSAREAGANVLTF
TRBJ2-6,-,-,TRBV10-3,TGTGCCATCAGCGATGGTGCTGGGGCCAACGTCCTGACTTTC,CAISDGAGANVLTF
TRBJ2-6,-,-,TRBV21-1,TGTGCCAGCAGCCATGCGGCTAGCGGGGTTACCTCTGGGGCCAACGTCCTGACTTTC,CASSHAASGVTSGANVLTF
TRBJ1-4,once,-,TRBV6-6,TGTGCCATTAGCCCCCCAGGGGTTCGAAAACTGTTTTTT,CAISPPGVRKLFF
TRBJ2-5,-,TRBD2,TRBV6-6,TGTGCCAAGAGGCCTGGGGGTCGCGGGAGGGTACAAGAGACCCAGTACTTC,CAKRPGGRGRVQETQYF
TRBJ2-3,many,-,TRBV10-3,TGTGCCATCAGCCGAGTTCAAGGTGATACGCAGTATTTT,CAISRVQGDTQYF
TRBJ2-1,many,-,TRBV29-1,TGCAGCGCCGGCGGGTCCTACAATGAGCAGTTCTTC,CSAGGSYNEQFF
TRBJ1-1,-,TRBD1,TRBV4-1,TGCGCCAGCAGCCAAATAGGGGGCGGCTCCGAGCTTTTCTTT,CASSQIGGGSELFF
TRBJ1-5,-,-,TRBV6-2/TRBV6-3,TGTGCCAGCAGTTACTCATTCAGGGGATGGGGCAAACAGCCCCAGCATTTT,CASSYSFRGWGKQPQHF
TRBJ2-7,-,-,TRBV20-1,TGCAGTACTACATACAACACCTACGAGCAGTACTTC,CSTTYNTYEQYF
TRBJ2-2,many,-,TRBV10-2,TGCGCCAGCAGGGGAAGGAACACCGGGGAGCTGTTTTTT,CASRGRNTGELFF
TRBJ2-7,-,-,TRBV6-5,TGTGTCACCAAGTTCGCGGTCACGAACTCCTACGAGCAGTACTTC,CVTKFAVTNSYEQYF
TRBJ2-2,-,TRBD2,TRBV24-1,TGTGCCACCAGTGACCCTGCGGGAGAGGAGCTGTTTTTT,CATSDPAGEELFF
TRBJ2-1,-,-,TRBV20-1,TGCAGTACCTTAACAAGAACGGAACCCTCCTACAATGAGCAGTTCTTC,CSTLTRTEPSYNEQFF
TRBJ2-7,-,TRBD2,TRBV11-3,TGTGCCAGCAGCTTGGGACTAGTCATGTACGAGCAGTACTTC,CASSLGLVMYEQYF
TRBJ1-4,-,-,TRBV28,TGTGCAAGCAGTTTATGGGACAATGAAAAACTGTTTTTT,CASSLWDNEKLFF
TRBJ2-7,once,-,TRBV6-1,TGTGCCAGCAGTGAATTCCAAGCCTGCGGGAAGGCCTACGAGCAGTACTTC,CASSEFQACGKAYEQYF
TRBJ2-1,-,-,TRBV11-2,TGTGCCAGAGGCTCTCCGGATGGGGGACCGAACAATGAGCAGTTCTTC,CARGSPDGGPNNEQFF
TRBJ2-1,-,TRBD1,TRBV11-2,TGTGCCAGGAGCCCCCGGGACAGGCTGGGCAATGAGCAGTTCTTC,CARSPRDRLGNEQFF
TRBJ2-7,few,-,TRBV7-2,TGTGCCAGCAGCTTAAGTCGGTTCTACGAGCAGTACTTC,CASSLSRFYEQYF
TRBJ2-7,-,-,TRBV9,TGTGCCAGCAGCGTAGGGGAAGCCCCCTACGAGCAGTACTTC,CASSVGEAPYEQYF
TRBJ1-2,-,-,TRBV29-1,TGCAGCGTTGCGAAGGGCCCAGCTAACTATGGCTACACCTTC,CSVAKGPANYGYTF
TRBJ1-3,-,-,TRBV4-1,TGCGCCAGATGCCAAAAGGAACAGAGAAGGCCCATATATTTT,CARCQKEQRRPIYF
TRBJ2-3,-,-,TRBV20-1,TGCAGTGCTAGGGATTTGGGAGATATGCAGTATTTT,CSARDLGDMQYF
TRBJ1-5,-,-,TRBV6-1,TGTGCCAGCAGGCTATGGAATCAGCCCCAGCATTTT,CASRLWNQPQHF
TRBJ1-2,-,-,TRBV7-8,TGTGCCAGCAGTGGCAGTTCTAACTATGGCTACACCTTC,CASSGSSNYGYTF